The sequence of this T cell receptor beta chain was determined in a study of blood T cells in healthy people across ages. The CDR3 runs 14 residues. Germline CDR1 reads KGHSH; CDR2 reads LQKENI. As regards this clonotype: Its target is not known. A much larger clone differs by one base, so this may be a read error.

Using a J-beta primer mix together with a sample-barcoded 5' primer, a second PCR was run for roughly 6 to 12 cycles. MiXCR was run by TCRdb on the 5' RACE reads, yielding one entry per CDR3 protein. The sample has some 1,000,000 distinct CDR3 sequences, under 30% seen once; the top ten hold around 0.75%. Study-level points and caveats: Age advanced and TCR beta diversity per million T cells fell, roughly linearly.

This same sample was also taken into another study, of T cells of mothers and their children. That study adds: Maternal samples each gave over 10 million TCR beta CDR3 reads, and child samples several million each. The overlap seen between related mothers and children slightly exceeded that of unrelated pairs, though not significantly. Across the analysis, no persistent microchimeric T cell clones were detected.

Sequencing was carried out using blood. The chain links TRBV18 to TRBJ1-1; unclear D gene. The TCR sequence derives from a girl aged 2-9 years in good health. The CDR3 reads CASSPLGSDTEALF. The CDR3 DNA reads TGTGCCAGCTCCCCTTTGGGTAGCGACACTGAAGCTCTCTTT.